This T cell receptor beta chain was documented in a study of T cell changes during pregnancy in multiple sclerosis. In this sample, this clone turned up once. There are 16 residues in the CDR3. Per the germline V gene, CDR1 is KGHSH and CDR2 is LQKENI. V trimming: 0 bases; J trimming: 7 bases; junction bases outside the gene matches: 7. The protocol was immunoSEQ multiplex PCR, while the TCRdb copy is restricted to in-frame clones and leaves out a portion. Of roughly 77,000 clones listed, 80% to 95% are singletons. The chain recombines TRBV18 with TRBJ2-1; the match to TRBD1 covers 9 bases. Sequencing was performed on peripheral blood, taken in the second trimester of pregnancy. The origin of this receptor is a female donor with multiple sclerosis, enrolled in a pregnancy study. The CDR3 DNA sequence: TGTGCCAGCTCACCACCCTGGACAGGGGACCGTAATGAGCAGTTCTTC. Protein: CASSPPWTGDRNEQFF.